The subject of this entry is one TCR beta chain. Its antigen is unknown. Per-base qualities were not stored, and no clone one base away is much larger. This sample is part of a study of T cells in Graves' hyperthyroidism and ophthalmopathy (dated by TCRdb to 2018 to 2020). Notes on the research overall: Peripheral blood samples were taken at the time of initial diagnosis, prior to any treatment. A discovery cohort of around 100 patients, roughly 45 with Graves' ophthalmopathy and 57 with stable Graves' hyperthyroidism, was used to find distinguishing TCR V-J signatures. Prospective prediction of ophthalmopathy was tested in an independent validation cohort of fewer than 20 hyperthyroidism patients and 17 patients who later progressed to ophthalmopathy. The roughly 100 discovery patients were randomly divided into training and test sets at a 7:3 ratio. In addition, the study compared T-cell repertoires in thyroid tissue and in blood from five to seven Graves' hyperthyroidism patients. After sampling, hyperthyroidism patients received methimazole starting at 30 mg daily, and ophthalmopathy patients received high-dose intravenous methylprednisolone. According to the paper, TCR Vbeta CDR3 sequencing was carried out on some 140 peripheral blood samples, which came from 40 to 45 ophthalmopathy, approximately 72 hyperthyroidism and 17 progressor patients. Findings and caveats that apply to the study as a whole: No statistical method was used to set the sample size in advance, and investigators knew the group allocation. A 13 V-J signature model separated ophthalmopathy from stable hyperthyroidism, with 87.88% sensitivity and 81.08% specificity in cross-validation and 80%/75% in testing. In validation, the model predicted progression to ophthalmopathy a median of about 6.8 months before onset, with around 70% sensitivity and about 72% specificity. Most expanded thyroid clonotypes (frequency above 0.001) were also found in blood, which suggests that blood repertoires may mirror thyroid immune responses.

As encoded in the germline V gene (reference sequence), CDR1 is LGHDT while CDR2 is YNNKEL. V is clipped by 6 bases and J by 2 bases, and the sequence between their germline boundaries is 16 bases long. From the cysteine through the phenylalanine, the CDR3 covers 15 amino acids. CDR3 DNA is the only sequence kept; it has 45 bases, read in frame from the first base. Moderately to severely active disease, a Clinical Activity Score of at least 3, a NOSPECS grade of at least 4, and a duration under 3 months were present in ophthalmopathy patients. Any patient with an uncontrolled infection, another autoimmune disease, pregnancy or lactation was excluded. Clinical symptoms, serum thyroxine and TRAb, thyroid ultrasound, and orbital computed tomography formed the basis for the diagnoses. Ficoll-Paque density gradient centrifugation was used to isolate PBMCs from around 9.1 ml of fresh peripheral blood. Total RNA was extracted with Trizol reagent, and quality was checked on an Agilent 2100 Bioanalyzer.

The TCR beta CDR3 regions were amplified from RNA transcripts. A first-round RT-PCR of the TCR CDR3 used the HTBI primer set with the Qiagen OneStep RT-PCR kit. Libraries were constructed in a second round of multiplex PCR, after which size selection and purification were performed. Paired-end sequencing of the libraries was performed with 100 bp reads on an Illumina HiSeq2000. Regarding the original processing steps: Raw data were processed with SOAPnuke, discarding reads with adapters, uncalled bases, mean Phred below 15, or no exact constant-primer or identifier match. High-quality paired reads were merged with COPE v1.2.5, and unique nucleotide sequences were defined as clonotypes. MiTCR v1.1 was used to align clonotypes to the IMGT TRBV, TRBD and TRBJ reference segments. Analysis was restricted to V-J combinations with a frequency above 0.0001, which covered about 99% of repertoires. A TCS score was defined as the ratio of F50 (clonal expansion) to E x V (chaos), with BLOSUM62-based TCRdist applied between CDR3 peptides within each V-J. Welch's t-statistics and random forest reduced roughly 500 V-J features to 13, which were used in a naive Bayes classifier (R e1071). TCRdb reworked the public reads: Q25 trimming with fastp, MiXCR clone assembly, productive beta chains retained. CDR3 protein duplicates are merged, each entry listing the most common genes and DNA. The V and J calls shown here were made by TCRdb, not taken from the authors' results. This sample holds over 500,000 distinct CDR3 sequences; more than 15% were observed only once. The ten biggest clones cover approximately 32% of the sample.

The material sequenced was blood. This clonotype was obtained from a woman aged 25 to 39 with Graves' ophthalmopathy. The rearranged segments are TRBV3-1 and TRBJ2-5; the D gene is perhaps TRBD2, from 5 matching bases. The DNA sequence is given as TGTGCCAGCAGTCGAGTTGAACTAGAGCAAGAGACCCAGTACTTC. The resulting protein is CASSRVELEQETQYF.